The 25 T cell receptor beta chains presented below share a single source sample, sequenced in a study of neoadjuvant anti-PD-1 for oral cavity cancer. Here immunoSEQ multiplex PCR was the method, and the copy in TCRdb shows in-frame clones only, minus some. The top ten clones hold approximately 3% of a sample with some 71,000 clones, around 83% of them seen once. The material was PBMCs, obtained before nivolumab (anti-PD-1) treatment. The receptor set was obtained from a person between 35 and 79 years old with oral cavity squamous cell carcinoma.

The chain is built from TRBV11-3 and TRBJ2-1, with D perhaps TRBD2 (6 bases). The V gene lost 0 bases and the J gene lost 0 bases, with 15 bases spanning the gap. Looked up from germline, CDR1 is SGHNT and CDR2 is YENEEA. This CDR3 has 18 residues. DNA for the CDR3: TGTGCCAGCAGCTTAGATCACGGAGGGTCGAGCTCCTACAATGAGCAGTTCTTC. Its translation is CASSLDHGGSSSYNEQFF.

V is TRBV30 and J is TRBJ1-4; D not certain. The CDR3 covers 14 residues. Germline CDR1 and CDR2: GTSNPN and SVGIG (reference sequence). V dropped 2 bases and J dropped 9 bases, with 16 bases sitting between them. Written as DNA, the CDR3 is TGTGCCTGGAGTAAGAAGTCGGCGGATCAAAAACTGTTTTTT. Translation gives CAWSKKSADQKLFF.

The rearrangement uses TRBV27 and TRBJ2-1; 10 nucleotides line up with TRBD2. Germline-derived CDR1 and CDR2 are MNHEY and SMNVEV (reference sequence). Losses at the gene ends were 4 bases for V and 5 bases for J; bases not matched to a gene: 8. The CDR3 covers 16 residues. This chain's CDR3 is CASSSSGSFGDNEQFF. CDR3 DNA sequence: TGTGCCAGCAGTTCTAGCGGGAGTTTCGGGGACAATGAGCAGTTCTTC.

The chain combines TRBV19 with TRBJ1-1; D is unresolved. The germline gives CDR1 LNHDA, CDR2 SQIVND (reference sequence). The CDR3 length is 14 residues. Between the trimmed V and J ends, which lost 4 bases and 1 base, there was a span of 10 bases. Here the CDR3 reads CASSTLRENTEAFF. In nucleotides, the CDR3 is TGTGCCAGTAGTACCTTGAGGGAGAACACTGAAGCTTTCTTT.

This CDR3 reads CASSLVGGQGRLHTEAFF. As DNA, the CDR3 is TGTGCCAGCAGCTTAGTGGGTGGACAGGGCCGTTTACACACTGAAGCTTTCTTT. The V gene is TRBV7-3, the J gene TRBJ1-1, with 8 bases fitting TRBD1. V shed 2 bases and J 3 bases; nucleotides not matched to a gene: 14. The CDR3 runs 18 residues. Germline lookup yields CDR1 SGHTA and CDR2 FQGTGA.

J is TRBJ2-7 and V is TRBV5-4, with D possibly TRBD1 on 5 matching bases. Trimming removed 2 bases from V and 4 bases from J, with 7 bases in between. The germline CDR1 and CDR2 sequences are SGHNT and YYREEE (reference sequence). The CDR3 consists of 12 residues. In nucleotides, the CDR3 is TGTGCCAGCAGCTTCGACAGATACGAGCAGTACTTC. Amino acid sequence: CASSFDRYEQYF.

The genes are TRBV10-3 and TRBJ2-7; TRBD2 is a possible D gene (6 bases). The CDR3 covers 13 residues. Between the trimmed V and J ends, which lost 6 bases and 2 bases, there was a span of 11 bases. The germline V gene encodes CDR1 ENHRY and CDR2 SYGVKD. CDR3 residues: CAIRGDSPYEQYF. Here the CDR3 DNA reads TGTGCCATCAGGGGGGACTCTCCCTACGAGCAGTACTTC.

The V and J genes are TRBV7-8 and TRBJ2-7; no clear D. The V gene lost 1 base and the J gene lost 3 bases, with 7 bases spanning the gap. The CDR3 totals 13 residues. Per the germline V gene, CDR1 is SGHVS and CDR2 is FQNEAQ. Written as DNA, the CDR3 is TGTGCCAGCAGCTTAGATAGGGTCTACGAGCAGTACTTC. The encoded protein is CASSLDRVYEQYF.

The rearrangement joins TRBV9 to TRBJ2-3, with 10 bases lining up with TRBD2. Unmatched junction bases numbered 8, after V lost 1 base and J lost 6 bases. The germline CDR1 and CDR2 sequences are SGDLS and YYNGEE. CDR3 length: 16 amino acids. This CDR3 reads CASSVLAGDGVDTQYF. In DNA form, the CDR3 reads TGTGCCAGCAGCGTACTAGCGGGGGACGGGGTGGATACGCAGTATTTT.

This chain joins TRBV6-5 and TRBJ2-7; unclear D gene. There are 12 residues in the CDR3. Germline-derived CDR1 and CDR2 are MNHEY and SVGAGI. V was trimmed by 0 bases and J by 6 bases, leaving 6 bases between them. CDR3 DNA: TGTGCCAGCAGTTACTCAGGGCGCGAGCAGTACTTC. This gives the protein CASSYSGREQYF.

The rearrangement links TRBV5-6 to TRBJ1-2; unclear D gene. V was trimmed by 4 bases and J by 0 bases, leaving 10 bases between them. In germline, CDR1 is SGHDT, CDR2 YYEEEE. The CDR3 loop spans 14 amino acids. CDR3 DNA: TGTGCCAGCAGCATTGGTCCTTCTAACTATGGCTACACCTTC. Its translation is CASSIGPSNYGYTF.

V gene TRBV19 combines with J gene TRBJ1-5; maybe TRBD1 (5 bases). From germline, CDR1 is LNHDA and CDR2 SQIVND (reference sequence). The CDR3 totals 13 residues. Trimming removed 7 bases at V and 6 bases at J, with 13 bases between. The CDR3 reads CASNGGASQPQHF. The CDR3 DNA reads as TGTGCCAGTAATGGCGGGGCTAGTCAGCCCCAGCATTTT. Full variable domain (outside the CDR3, taken from reference TRBV19 and TRBJ1-5): DGGITQSPKYLFRKEGQNVTLSCEQNLNHDAMYWYRQDPGQGLRLIYYSQIVNDFQKGDIAEGYSVSREKKESFPLTVTSAQKNPTAFYLCASNGGASQPQHFGDGTRLSIL.

This clone has a handful of counts. The chain combines TRBV14 with TRBJ2-7; D call uncertain. Germline assignment: CDR1 SGHDN and CDR2 FVKESK. The CDR3 extends over 11 amino acids. V lost 4 bases and J 1 base, leaving 2 bases between the germline ends. The CDR3 coding sequence is TGTGCCAGCAGCCGTTCCTACGAGCAGTACTTC. Translating gives CASSRSYEQYF.

The V call is TRBV5-1, the J call TRBJ2-7; D is unclear. The CDR3 runs 19 residues. Germline V gives CDR1 SGHRS, CDR2 YFSETQ. Trimming cost V 2 bases and J 3 bases, with 27 bases left between them. CDR3 in DNA: TGCGCCAGCAGCTTTCTCCCGGTCAGGAGATTTGGTTTGGGCTACGAGCAGTACTTC. Encoded protein: CASSFLPVRRFGLGYEQYF.

The chain joins TRBV5-5 to TRBJ2-7; D is possibly TRBD2 (6 bases). The CDR3 runs to 17 residues. CDR1 and CDR2 (germline): SGHKS, YYEKEE (reference sequence). V was shortened by 3 bases and J by 4 bases, with 23 bases between the two germline ends. CDR3 in amino acids: CASSSGPGENPPYEQYF. CDR3 nucleotides: TGTGCCAGCAGCTCTGGCCCGGGAGAAAATCCACCTTACGAGCAGTACTTC.

CDR3 nucleotide sequence: TGTGCCAGCGCCAACCGTTGGGGGACAGGACTCTACGAGCAGTACTTC. Translated: CASANRWGTGLYEQYF. V is TRBV7-9 and J is TRBJ2-7, with 8 positions matching TRBD1. With 8 bases clipped from V and 3 bases from J, the junction kept 15 bases outside the gene matches. CDR3 size: 16 residues. Germline V gives CDR1 SEHNR, CDR2 FQNEAQ (reference sequence).

The V gene is TRBV28, the J gene TRBJ2-1, with a possible D match to TRBD2 (5 bases). CDR1 is MDHEN and CDR2 is SYDVKM in the germline V gene. The CDR3 loop spans 15 amino acids. Trimming stripped 1 base from V and 2 bases from J, with 9 bases between. CDR3 in amino acids: CASSLSSGPYNEQFF. The CDR3 bases are TGTGCCAGCAGTTTATCGAGCGGACCCTACAATGAGCAGTTCTTC.

The chain employs TRBV28 and TRBJ2-1; 10 bases agree with TRBD1. There are 15 residues in the CDR3. Germline V gene lookup returns CDR1 MDHEN and CDR2 SYDVKM. V lost 6 bases and J lost 8; bases outside the gene matches: 10. The CDR3 DNA follows: TGTGCCAGCAGCGCAGGGACAGGGGTACGGGATGAGCAGTTCTTC. Its protein product is CASSAGTGVRDEQFF.

The chain couples TRBV28 to TRBJ1-4, with D hard to call. CDR1 MDHEN and CDR2 SYDVKM come from the germline V gene. The CDR3 sequence is 13 residues long. Trimming pared 3 bases from V and 8 bases from J, leaving 10 bases between. CDR3 coding DNA: TGTGCCAGCAGTTTCCCGGTGAACGAAAAACTGTTTTTT. It codes for CASSFPVNEKLFF.

This chain connects TRBV4-2 to TRBJ2-7; TRBD2 might be the D (5 bases). CDR1 is LGHNA, CDR2 YNFKEQ, per germline. V dropped 5 bases and J dropped 1 base, with 12 bases sitting between them. The CDR3 loop spans 14 amino acids. The DNA of the CDR3 is TGTGCCAGCAGCTCGTCGACGGGGTCCTACGAGCAGTACTTC. As protein: CASSSSTGSYEQYF.

J is TRBJ2-2 and V is TRBV27; 8 bases agree with TRBD1. The CDR3 length is 17 residues. Looked up from germline, CDR1 is MNHEY and CDR2 is SMNVEV (reference sequence). J gave up 6 bases and V 6 bases, and 15 bases lay outside the gene matches. The CDR3 bases are TGTGCCAGCAGGCATGGGTTAGACAGGGGTGGGGCCGGGGAGCTGTTTTTT. This encodes CASRHGLDRGGAGELFF.

In regard to this clone: An end of the junction differs from the germline gene, which may be a read error. This sequence joins TRBV7-7 and TRBJ2-7; TRBD1 agrees at 7 bases. This CDR3 spans 13 amino acids. Germline V gene data show CDR1 as SSHAT and CDR2 as FNYEAQ (reference sequence). As DNA, the CDR3 is TGTGCTAGCAGCTCATCCGGGACAGATGAGCAGTACTTC. The encoded protein is CASSSSGTDEQYF.

The chain carries TRBV18 and TRBJ2-2; D may be TRBD1 (6 bases). The ends were cut back, 7 bases at V and 6 bases at J, with 30 bases in the middle. The CDR3 runs to 19 residues. Per germline, CDR1 KGHSH and CDR2 LQKENI. Written as DNA, the CDR3 is TGTGCCAGCTTCACCACCCATCTAGAACAGGGAATATCCGCCGGGGAGCTGTTTTTT. This translates into CASFTTHLEQGISAGELFF.

V and J are TRBV5-4 and TRBJ1-1; D possibly corresponds to TRBD1 (6 bases). Germline CDR1 is SGHNT and CDR2 is YYREEE (reference sequence). This CDR3 contains 15 residues. V was cut by 2 bases and J by 1 base, with 12 bases left in between. CDR3 DNA sequence: TGTGCCAGCAGCTTAGATCGACAGGCGAACACTGAAGCTTTCTTT. Its translation is CASSLDRQANTEAFF.

The V call is TRBV9, the J call TRBJ1-2; D not certain. The CDR3 spans 16 residues. V lost 0 bases and J 1 base, leaving 13 bases between the germline ends. Looked up from germline, CDR1 is SGDLS and CDR2 is YYNGEE. The DNA of the CDR3 is TGTGCCAGCAGCGTAGATGTGGGAAACAGTAACTATGGCTACACCTTC. Translating gives CASSVDVGNSNYGYTF.